The text below deals with one TCR beta chain. Antigen specificity is unknown. This record belongs to a study of molecular identifiers for immune sequencing clone quantification. Study-level results: Identical TCR molecules can share a barcode, and this sharing could underestimate highly expanded clone sizes. Amid around 980,000 naive cells, spiked Jurkat TCR RNA from one cell was reportedly still detectable. Over 97% of CMV-specific effector molecules, but under 1% of naive ones, were in clones above 20 copies.

Trimming cost V 4 bases and J 8 bases; bases outside gene matches: 7. CDR3 length: 13 amino acids. Germline CDR1 and CDR2: SGHRS and YFSETQ. TCRdb reprocessed the PCR reads with MiXCR, giving one entry per CDR3 protein. The sample contains a few hundred thousand distinct CDR3 sequences, around a fifth of which appear only once. The sample taken for sequencing was naive CD8+ T cells from blood, with Jurkat cell RNA spiked in. Noted subset: FACS-sorted CD8+CD4-CCR7+CD45RA+ naive T cells. The TCR sequence derives from a human donor in good health. Some libraries in this study had Jurkat cell RNA spiked in. This chain connects TRBV5-1 to TRBJ1-2, with 8 bases matching TRBD1. The CDR3 nucleotides are TGCGCCAGCAGCCTGATGACAGGGGACGGCTACACCTTC. Encoded protein: CASSLMTGDGYTF.